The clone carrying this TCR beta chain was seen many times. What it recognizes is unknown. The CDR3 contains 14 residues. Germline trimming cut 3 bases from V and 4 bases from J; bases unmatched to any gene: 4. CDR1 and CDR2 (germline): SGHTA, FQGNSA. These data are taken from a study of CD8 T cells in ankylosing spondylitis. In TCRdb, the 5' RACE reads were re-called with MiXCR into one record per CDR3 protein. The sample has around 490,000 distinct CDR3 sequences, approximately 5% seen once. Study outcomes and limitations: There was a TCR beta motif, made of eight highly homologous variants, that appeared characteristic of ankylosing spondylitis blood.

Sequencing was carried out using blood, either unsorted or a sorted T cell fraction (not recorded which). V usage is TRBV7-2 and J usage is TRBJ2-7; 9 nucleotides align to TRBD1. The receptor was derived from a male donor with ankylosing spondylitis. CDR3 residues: CASSFGTGMYEQYF. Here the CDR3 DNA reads TGTGCCAGCAGCTTCGGGACAGGGATGTACGAGCAGTACTTC.